A single sample gave rise to the 23 T cell receptor beta chains below, sequenced in a study of shared clonotypes between healthy human individuals. Sequencing used immunoSEQ multiplex PCR; TCRdb keeps in-frame clones, though not all of them. This sample has approximately 1.5 million clones; about 98.5% occur once, and the top ten carry roughly 0.36%. The specimen was naive CD4+ T cells sorted from blood. The subset was: CD45RA+ positively selected. These receptors came from a man younger than 45 in good health.

The genes are TRBV29-1 and TRBJ2-1; TRBD2 matches 8 bases. Trimming removed 6 bases from V and 0 bases from J; junction bases left unmatched: 7. Per the germline V gene, CDR1 is SQVTM and CDR2 is ANQGSEA. The CDR3 has 15 amino acids. CDR3 DNA sequence: TGCAGCGTCAAAGGACTAGCCCGCTCCTACAATGAGCAGTTCTTC. It specifies CSVKGLARSYNEQFF.

This clone has only one observation. V is TRBV27 and J is TRBJ1-5; D not resolved. The CDR3 has 15 residues. Trimming cost V 10 bases and J 0 bases, with 16 bases left between them. Germline CDR1 and CDR2: MNHEY and SMNVEV (reference sequence). The CDR3 bases are TGTGCCACCCGCAGTAGAGGAGCTAGCAATCAGCCCCAGCATTTT. Translating gives CATRSRGASNQPQHF.

V and J are TRBV5-1 and TRBJ2-1, with a tentative D call TRBD1 (5 bases). CDR1 and CDR2 from the germline V gene are SGHRS and YFSETQ. V gave up 0 bases and J gave up 9 bases, with 16 bases separating them. The CDR3 is 15 amino acids. The CDR3 sequence: CASSLDTQSTGEQFF. CDR3 DNA: TGCGCCAGCAGCTTGGACACCCAAAGCACAGGTGAGCAGTTCTTC.

The chain joins TRBV18 to TRBJ2-2; TRBD2 aligns across 8 bases. Germline V gene data show CDR1 as KGHSH and CDR2 as LQKENI. The V and J ends lost 1 base and 6 bases, in that order; junction bases with no gene match: 7. The length of the CDR3 is 16 residues. The CDR3 loop reads CASSPLSVAGSGELFF. Here the CDR3 DNA reads TGTGCCAGCTCACCACTTTCTGTAGCGGGATCCGGGGAGCTGTTTTTT.

The V gene is TRBV5-4, the J gene TRBJ2-5; TRBD2 agrees at 12 bases. The CDR3 is made up of 16 amino acids. The V gene's germline CDR1 is SGHNT and CDR2 YYREEE (reference sequence). The ends lost 4 bases at V and 5 bases at J; junction bases unmatched: 9. The CDR3 DNA reads TGTGCCAGCAGCCGCCTGACTAGCGGGAGTCTCGAGACCCAGTACTTC. It yields the protein CASSRLTSGSLETQYF. The full variable domain, with the rest looked up from reference TRBV5-4 and TRBJ2-5, is ETGVTQSPTHLIKTRGQQVTLRCSSQSGHNTVSWYQQALGQGPQFIFQYYREEENGRGNFPPRFSGLQFPNYSSELNVNALELDDSALYLCASSRLTSGSLETQYFGPGTRLLVL.

The chain links TRBV18 to TRBJ1-4; D is perhaps TRBD1 (5 bases). V shed 3 bases and J shed 5 bases, with 10 bases lying between them. The germline V gene has CDR1 KGHSH and CDR2 LQKENI. The CDR3 has 14 amino acids. The CDR3: CASSPSQGNEKLFF. The CDR3 DNA reads TGTGCCAGCTCACCGAGCCAGGGAAATGAAAAACTGTTTTTT. Full variable domain (outside the CDR3, taken from reference TRBV18 and TRBJ1-4): NAGVMQNPRHLVRRRGQEARLRCSPMKGHSHVYWYRQLPEEGLKFMVYLQKENIIDESGMPKERFSAEFPKEGPSILRIQQVVRGDSAAYFCASSPSQGNEKLFFGSGTQLSVL.

The rearrangement uses TRBV7-6 and TRBJ2-3; D not resolved. Germline values: CDR1 SGHVS, CDR2 FNYEAQ. V lost 4 bases, J lost 3 bases, and 8 bases lay in between. This CDR3 spans 13 amino acids. CDR3 sequence reads: CASSSSWTDTQYF. In nucleotides, the CDR3 is TGTGCCAGCAGCTCCTCCTGGACAGATACGCAGTATTTT.

Concerning this clone itself: Additional DNA sequences in this sample encode the identical CDR3. The V call is TRBV28, the J call TRBJ2-7, with TRBD1 matching over 7 bases. This CDR3 is built from 14 residues. Trimming removed 3 bases from V and 2 bases from J; junction bases left unmatched: 4. The germline gives CDR1 MDHEN, CDR2 SYDVKM. CDR3 nucleotide sequence: TGTGCCAGCAGTTTGAGACAGGGCACCTACGAGCAGTACTTC. It encodes CASSLRQGTYEQYF. Looking up the rest from reference TRBV28 and TRBJ2-7 gives the full variable domain: DVKVTQSSRYLVKRTGEKVFLECVQDMDHENMFWYRQDPGLGLRLIYFSYDVKMKEKGDIPEGYSVSREKKERFSLILESASTNQTSMYLCASSLRQGTYEQYFGPGTRLTVT.

The chain uses TRBV2 and TRBJ2-7; D unclear. The CDR3 is made up of 12 amino acids. The ends were cut back, 8 bases at V and 3 bases at J, with 11 bases in the middle. Germline V gene data show CDR1 as SNHLY and CDR2 as FYNNEI. CDR3 protein: CASGRELYEQYF. DNA of the CDR3: TGTGCCAGCGGTAGGGAACTCTACGAGCAGTACTTC. Supplemented by reference TRBV2 and TRBJ2-7, the full variable domain reads EPEVTQTPSHQVTQMGQEVILRCVPISNHLYFYWYRQILGQKVEFLVSFYNNEISEKSEIFDDQFSVERPDGSNFTLKIRSTKLEDSAMYFCASGRELYEQYFGPGTRLTVT.

This chain uses TRBV7-9 with TRBJ2-7, with D perhaps matching TRBD1 (6 bases). The CDR3 loop spans 15 amino acids. The germline V gene encodes CDR1 SEHNR and CDR2 FQNEAQ (reference sequence). V shed 5 bases and J shed 2 bases, with 16 bases lying between them. Here the CDR3 DNA reads TGTGCCAGCAGCCTAGGTACAGGGATAGCCTACGAGCAGTACTTC. It encodes CASSLGTGIAYEQYF.

The chain couples TRBV5-6 to TRBJ2-1; 8 nucleotides match TRBD2. V shed 1 base and J 8 bases; nucleotides not matched to a gene: 14. Germline CDR1 and CDR2: SGHDT and YYEEEE. The CDR3 has 17 amino acids. The CDR3 loop is CASSLTTAGRARYEQFF. The CDR3, as DNA: TGTGCCAGCAGCTTGACTACTGCCGGGAGGGCCAGGTATGAGCAGTTCTTC.

The V call is TRBV6-4, the J call TRBJ2-5, with TRBD2 matching over 8 bases. The CDR3 covers 16 residues. From germline, CDR1 is MRHNA and CDR2 SNTAGT. The junction had 10 bases not matched to a gene; V was cut back by 0 bases and J by 7 bases. Here the CDR3 DNA reads TGTGCCAGCAGTGACTCTTCCCAGGCGGGAGGTCGGACCCAGTACTTC. It encodes CASSDSSQAGGRTQYF.

DNA of the CDR3: TGTGCCAGCAGCCCTAAGCCTAGATACCCGGGACAGGGGCGAGAAAAACTGTTTTTT. Protein product: CASSPKPRYPGQGREKLFF. This chain joins TRBV11-2 and TRBJ1-4, with 10 bases fitting TRBD1. The length of the CDR3 is 19 residues. J was trimmed by 8 bases and V by 5 bases; bases with no gene match: 20. Germline V gives CDR1 SGHAT, CDR2 FQNNGV.

The V gene is TRBV6-5, the J gene TRBJ1-1, with 7 nucleotides matching TRBD1. With V trimmed by 2 bases and J by 3 bases, 6 bases remained unmatched. Germline values: CDR1 MNHEY, CDR2 SVGAGI. The CDR3 runs 15 residues. The CDR3 protein is CASSYQRTGDTEAFF. CDR3 sequence (DNA): TGTGCCAGCAGTTACCAACGGACAGGAGACACTGAAGCTTTCTTT.

This chain joins TRBV21-1 and TRBJ1-4. TRBV21-1 is a pseudogene. There are 17 residues in the CDR3. CDR3 in DNA: TGTGCCAGCAGCAATGCCCAGAGGGCCTCTGGAGGTGAAAAACTGTTTTTT. Translated: CASSNAQRASGGEKLFF.

The rearrangement joins TRBV9 to TRBJ1-1; D unclear. Germline values: CDR1 SGDLS, CDR2 YYNGEE. The CDR3 has 15 amino acids. Trimming stripped 0 bases from V and 4 bases from J, with 13 bases between. CDR3 sequence: CASSVAGGMGTEAFF. The CDR3 DNA sequence: TGTGCCAGCAGCGTAGCTGGAGGGATGGGCACTGAAGCTTTCTTT.

The genes are TRBV10-1 and TRBJ1-2; D is uncertain. Germline V gives CDR1 WNHNN, CDR2 SYGVQD (reference sequence). The CDR3 loop spans 13 amino acids. V shed 4 bases and J shed 8 bases, with 14 bases lying between them. CDR3 DNA: TGCGCCAGCAGTGCGGGAATCGATGGAGGCTACACCTTC. This gives the protein CASSAGIDGGYTF.

The V call is TRBV27, the J call TRBJ1-3; possibly TRBD1 for D (6 bases). The CDR3 extends over 15 amino acids. V was cut by 3 bases and J by 5 bases, with 14 bases left in between. Germline values: CDR1 MNHEY, CDR2 SMNVEV (reference sequence). CDR3 coding DNA: TGTGCCAGCAGTTTGGGGGGCCCCGGACGAAACACCATATATTTT. Protein product: CASSLGGPGRNTIYF.

The chain has TRBV5-8 and TRBJ1-5; no definite D call. Trimming took 1 base from V and 1 from J, leaving 9 bases between them. This CDR3 has 15 amino acids. Germline V gene data show CDR1 as SGHTS and CDR2 as YDEGEE. DNA of the CDR3: TGTGCCAGCAGCTTGTCCAGAAGGAGCAATCAGCCCCAGCATTTT. This translates into CASSLSRRSNQPQHF.

The chain is built from TRBV28 and TRBJ2-2, with TRBD2 as a possible D gene (6 bases). CDR3 length: 13 amino acids. Per germline, CDR1 MDHEN and CDR2 SYDVKM. Deletions cut 8 bases from V and 4 bases from J, with 11 bases between. The CDR3 region has the DNA TGTGCCAGCGGTATGGGAGGCACCGGGGAGCTGTTTTTT. It specifies CASGMGGTGELFF.

Here the CDR3 reads CASSSGTQRTNTEAFF. CDR3 coding DNA: TGTGCCAGCAGCAGTGGGACCCAGAGAACGAACACTGAAGCTTTCTTT. This chain uses TRBV5-4 with TRBJ1-1, with D possibly TRBD1 on 5 matching bases. Trimming took off 4 bases at V and 1 base at J, with 17 bases between the two ends. CDR1 and CDR2 (germline): SGHNT, YYREEE (reference sequence). The CDR3 is 16 residues long.

This clone was observed once. The chain links TRBV18 to TRBJ1-1; D not resolved. Germline V gene sequence: CDR1 KGHSH, CDR2 LQKENI. This CDR3 region has 13 residues. V shed 3 bases and J shed 7 bases, with 12 bases lying between them. CDR3 region: CASSPRTEGEAFF. The CDR3 nucleotides read TGTGCCAGCTCACCCCGGACGGAGGGTGAAGCTTTCTTT.

A note on this clone: The sample carries other DNA sequences with the same CDR3. The genes are TRBV10-3 and TRBJ1-5; D perhaps matches TRBD1 (5 bases). V lost 2 bases to trimming and J lost 2 bases, with 7 bases between them. The CDR3 length is 14 residues. Germline CDR1 reads ENHRY; CDR2 reads SYGVKD. The CDR3, as DNA: TGTGCCATCAGTGAGGGGGCAGGCAATCAGCCCCAGCATTTT. Translation: CAISEGAGNQPQHF.